A selection of T cell receptor beta chains follows, all from one sample in a study of T-cell memory formation after mild COVID-19. TCRdb re-called the 5' RACE reads through MiXCR, storing one row per CDR3 protein. Counted here are over 120,000 distinct CDR3 sequences, 20% to 25% occurring once; the ten biggest clones make up approximately 24%. Sequencing input: PBMCs or a T cell subset sorted from them (not recorded which). All receptors derive from an adult woman who had mild COVID-19 (a few samples of this study predate the infection). Cell type and time point are not known. Each CDR3 is given with its conserved first and last residue. A D gene is named only where the DNA matches it firmly. For some rows the clone size is stated as once, few or many, or as a class when expanded; others skip it.

abundance	v_gene	j_gene	d_gene	CDR3nt	CDR3aa
NA	TRBV9	TRBJ2-7	NA	TGTGCCAGCAGCGTAGAAGGGTCAACCTACGAGCAGTACTTC	CASSVEGSTYEQYF
NA	TRBV30	TRBJ1-6	TRBD1	TGTGCCTGGAGTGTCCAGGGGGGATCACCCCTCCACTTT	CAWSVQGGSPLHF
few	TRBV2	TRBJ2-3	NA	TGTGCCAGCAGCGCGGGTAGCGTGAGAGATACGCAGTATTTT	CASSAGSVRDTQYF
few	TRBV19	TRBJ1-1	NA	TGTGCCAGTAGTATAGGGATGAACACTGAAGCTTTCTTT	CASSIGMNTEAFF
NA	TRBV7-6	TRBJ2-2	TRBD1	TGTGCCAGCAGCTTTGATGCCCCCGGACAGGCGGACACCGGGGAGCTGTTTTTT	CASSFDAPGQADTGELFF
few	TRBV5-1	TRBJ1-1	TRBD1	TGCGCCAGCAGCGCAGGGACAGGGGCGACTGAAGCTTTCTTT	CASSAGTGATEAFF
NA	TRBV2	TRBJ2-1	NA	TGTGCCAGCAAAGATAGCTCCTACAATGAGCAGTTCTTC	CASKDSSYNEQFF
NA	TRBV7-2	TRBJ1-5	NA	TGTGCCAGCAGCTCCTCTTCCTGGGGGGAACAGCCCCAGCATTTT	CASSSSSWGEQPQHF
many	TRBV12-3/TRBV12-4	TRBJ1-2	TRBD1	TGTGCCAGCAGTTTAGTCCACAGGGGGCAGTCCCACTATGGCTACACCTTC	CASSLVHRGQSHYGYTF
few	TRBV21-1	TRBJ2-7	NA	TGTGCCAGCAGCAATAGACAGGTAGTTACCTACGAGCAGTACTTC	CASSNRQVVTYEQYF
NA	TRBV12-3/TRBV12-4	TRBJ2-7	NA	TGTGCCAGCAGCCCTTCCATCTCCTACGAGCAGTACTTC	CASSPSISYEQYF
few	TRBV12-3/TRBV12-4	TRBJ2-1	NA	TGTGCCAGCAACAACGGCACCTACAATGAGCAGTTCTTC	CASNNGTYNEQFF
NA	TRBV9	TRBJ1-6	NA	TGTGCCAGCAGCAAAGGAAATAATTCACCCCTCCACTTT	CASSKGNNSPLHF
few	TRBV12-3/TRBV12-4	TRBJ2-1	NA	TGTGCCAGCAGTTTAGTACGACCACACAGGGCATCCCTAGACAATGAGCAGTTCTTC	CASSLVRPHRASLDNEQFF
few	TRBV7-9	TRBJ1-2	TRBD1	TGTGCCAGCAGCCACAGCCAGGGGGTTAAGGATGGCTACACCTTC	CASSHSQGVKDGYTF
NA	TRBV7-9	TRBJ1-2	NA	TGTGCCAGCAGCTTGGCAACTGGTGGCTACACCTTC	CASSLATGGYTF